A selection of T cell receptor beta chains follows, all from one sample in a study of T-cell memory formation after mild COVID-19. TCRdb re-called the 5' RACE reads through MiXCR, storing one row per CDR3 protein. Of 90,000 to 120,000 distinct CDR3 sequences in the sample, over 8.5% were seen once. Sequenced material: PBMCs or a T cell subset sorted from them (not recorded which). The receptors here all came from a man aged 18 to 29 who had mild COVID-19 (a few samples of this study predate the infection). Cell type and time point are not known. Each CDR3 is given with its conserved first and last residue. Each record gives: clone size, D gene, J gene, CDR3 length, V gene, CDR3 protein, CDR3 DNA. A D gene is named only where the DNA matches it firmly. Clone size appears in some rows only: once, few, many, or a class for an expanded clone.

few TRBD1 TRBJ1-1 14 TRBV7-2 CASSPDRYYTEAFF TGTGCCAGCAGCCCGGACAGGTACTACACTGAAGCTTTCTTT
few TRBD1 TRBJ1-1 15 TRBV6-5 CASSQTGGANSEAFF TGTGCCAGCAGTCAGACAGGGGGCGCGAATTCTGAAGCTTTCTTT
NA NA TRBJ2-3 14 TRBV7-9 CASSILGGTDTQYF TGTGCCAGCAGCATACTTGGGGGCACAGATACGCAGTATTTT
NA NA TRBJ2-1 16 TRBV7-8 CASSLLSRSSYNEQFF TGTGCCAGCAGCTTACTCAGCAGGAGCTCCTACAATGAGCAGTTCTTC
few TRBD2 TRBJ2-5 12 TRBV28 CAATGRAKSQYF TGTGCCGCAACGGGGAGGGCTAAGTCCCAGTACTTC
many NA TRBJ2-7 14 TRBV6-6 CASSNGESSYEQYF TGTGCCAGCAGTAACGGGGAGAGCTCCTACGAGCAGTACTTC
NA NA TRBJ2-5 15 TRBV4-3 CASSPLGRAGETQYF TGCGCCAGCAGCCCCCTCGGGCGGGCTGGGGAGACCCAGTACTTC
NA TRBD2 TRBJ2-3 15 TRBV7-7 CASSLGPGGTDTQYF TGTGCCAGCAGCTTGGGGCCGGGGGGGACAGATACGCAGTATTTT
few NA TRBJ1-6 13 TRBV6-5 CASRIGADSPLHF TGTGCCAGCCGAATCGGTGCGGATTCACCCCTCCACTTT
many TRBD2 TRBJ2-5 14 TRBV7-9 CASSVLAAKETQYF TGTGCCAGCAGCGTACTAGCGGCGAAAGAGACCCAGTACTTC
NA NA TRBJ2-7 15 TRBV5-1 CASSLRFDGSYEQYF TGCGCCAGCAGCTTGCGGTTCGACGGGTCCTACGAGCAGTACTTC
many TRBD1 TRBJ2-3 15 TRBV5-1 CASSLEGQGADTQYF TGCGCCAGCAGCTTGGAGGGACAGGGGGCAGATACGCAGTATTTT
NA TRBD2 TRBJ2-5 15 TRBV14 CASSPIAGAKETQYF TGTGCCAGCAGCCCTATAGCGGGGGCGAAAGAGACCCAGTACTTC
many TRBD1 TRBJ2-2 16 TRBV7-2 CASSPIDRANTGELFF TGTGCCAGCAGCCCCATCGACAGGGCGAACACCGGGGAGCTGTTTTTT
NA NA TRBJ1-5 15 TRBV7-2 CASRAGAMWSQPQHF TGTGCCAGCAGGGCAGGGGCGATGTGGTCACAGCCCCAGCATTTT
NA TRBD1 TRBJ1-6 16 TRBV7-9 CASSPTTGGFRSPLHF TGTGCCAGCAGCCCAACGACAGGGGGGTTTCGTTCACCCCTCCACTTT
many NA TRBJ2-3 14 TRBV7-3 CASSFQGGTDTQYF TGTGCCAGCAGCTTTCAGGGTGGCACAGATACGCAGTATTTT
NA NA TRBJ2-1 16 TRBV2 CASSERALGLYNEQFF TGTGCCAGCAGCGAAAGGGCACTAGGGCTCTACAATGAGCAGTTCTTC
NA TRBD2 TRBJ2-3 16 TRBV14 CASSPLAGGSTDTQYF TGTGCCAGCAGCCCATTAGCGGGGGGGAGCACAGATACGCAGTATTTT
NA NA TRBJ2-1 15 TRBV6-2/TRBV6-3 CASSPRAPGMREQFF TGTGCCAGCAGTCCCCGGGCCCCTGGGATGAGGGAGCAGTTCTTC
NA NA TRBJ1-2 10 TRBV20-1 CSAPNYGYTF TGCAGTGCTCCTAACTATGGCTACACCTTC
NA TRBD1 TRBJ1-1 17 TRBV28 CASSPTPPGQGRTEAFF TGTGCCAGCAGTCCAACCCCGCCGGGACAGGGGCGAACTGAAGCTTTCTTT
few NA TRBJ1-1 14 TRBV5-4 CASSSIASDTEAFF TGTGCCAGCAGCTCAATCGCTAGTGACACTGAAGCTTTCTTT
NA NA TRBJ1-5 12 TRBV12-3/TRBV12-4 CASSSRNQPQHF TGTGCCAGCAGTTCTCGCAATCAGCCCCAGCATTTT
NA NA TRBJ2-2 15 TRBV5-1 CASSFWNANTGELFF TGCGCCAGCAGCTTTTGGAACGCGAACACCGGGGAGCTGTTTTTT
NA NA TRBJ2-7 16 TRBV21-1 CASSERCQAGNYEQYF TGTGCCAGCAGCGAACGATGTCAAGCTGGGAATTACGAGCAGTACTTC
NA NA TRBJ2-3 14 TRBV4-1 CASSQGPSTDTQYF TGCGCCAGCAGCCAGGGACCGAGCACAGATACGCAGTATTTT
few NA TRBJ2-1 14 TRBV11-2 CASSLVGPGNEQFF TGTGCCAGCAGCTTAGTCGGGCCTGGCAATGAGCAGTTCTTC
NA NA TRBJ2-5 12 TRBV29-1 CSATPGEETQYF TGCAGCGCTACGCCCGGTGAAGAGACCCAGTACTTC
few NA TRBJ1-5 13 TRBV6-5 CATTPEGNQPQHF TGTGCCACTACCCCGGAGGGAAATCAGCCCCAGCATTTT
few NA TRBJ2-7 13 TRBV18 CASSPVAAYEQYF TGTGCCAGCTCACCAGTAGCAGCCTACGAGCAGTACTTC
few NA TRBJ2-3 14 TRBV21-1 CASSKVGGSDTQYF TGTGCCAGCAGCAAAGTAGGGGGCTCAGATACGCAGTATTTT
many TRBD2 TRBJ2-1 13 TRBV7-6 CASSLVSGGRQFF TGTGCCAGCAGCTTAGTTTCGGGGGGGCGGCAGTTCTTC
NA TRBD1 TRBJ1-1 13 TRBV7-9 CASSSDRGYGAFF TGTGCCAGCAGCTCGGACAGGGGGTATGGAGCTTTCTTT
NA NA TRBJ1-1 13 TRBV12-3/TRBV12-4 CASSFFGYTEAFF TGTGCCAGCAGTTTCTTTGGTTACACTGAAGCTTTCTTT
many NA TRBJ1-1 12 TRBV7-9 CASSLGAGEAFF TGTGCCAGCAGCTTGGGAGCCGGGGAAGCTTTCTTT
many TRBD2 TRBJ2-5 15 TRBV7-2 CASSLLAGGLETQYF TGTGCCAGCAGCTTACTAGCGGGGGGGCTAGAGACCCAGTACTTC
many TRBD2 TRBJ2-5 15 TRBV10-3 CATRPGLENQETQYF TGTGCCACCAGACCGGGACTAGAAAACCAAGAGACCCAGTACTTC
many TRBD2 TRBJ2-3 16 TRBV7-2 CASSLVVLAGSDTQYF TGTGCCAGCAGCTTAGTGGTACTAGCGGGGTCAGATACGCAGTATTTT
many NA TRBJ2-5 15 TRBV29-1 CSVEGSGQGVETQYF TGCAGCGTTGAGGGTTCCGGGCAGGGAGTGGAGACCCAGTACTTC